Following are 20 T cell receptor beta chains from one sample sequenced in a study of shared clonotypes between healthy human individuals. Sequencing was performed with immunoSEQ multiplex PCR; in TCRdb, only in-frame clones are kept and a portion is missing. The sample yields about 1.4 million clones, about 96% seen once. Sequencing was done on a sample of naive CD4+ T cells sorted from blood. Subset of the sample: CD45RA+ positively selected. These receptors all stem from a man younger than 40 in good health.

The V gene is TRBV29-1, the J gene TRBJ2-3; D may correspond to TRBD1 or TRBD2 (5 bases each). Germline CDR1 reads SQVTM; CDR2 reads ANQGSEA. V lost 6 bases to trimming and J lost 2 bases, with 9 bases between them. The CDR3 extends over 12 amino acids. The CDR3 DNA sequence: TGCAGCGTGAGGGACCCCACAGATACGCAGTATTTT. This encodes CSVRDPTDTQYF.

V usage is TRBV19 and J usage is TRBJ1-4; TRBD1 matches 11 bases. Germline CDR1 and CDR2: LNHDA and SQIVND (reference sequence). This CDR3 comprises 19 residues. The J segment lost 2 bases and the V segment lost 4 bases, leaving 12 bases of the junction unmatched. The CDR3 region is CASSTWTGGWIATNEKLFF. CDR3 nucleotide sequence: TGTGCCAGTAGTACGTGGACAGGGGGCTGGATTGCGACTAATGAAAAACTGTTTTTT.

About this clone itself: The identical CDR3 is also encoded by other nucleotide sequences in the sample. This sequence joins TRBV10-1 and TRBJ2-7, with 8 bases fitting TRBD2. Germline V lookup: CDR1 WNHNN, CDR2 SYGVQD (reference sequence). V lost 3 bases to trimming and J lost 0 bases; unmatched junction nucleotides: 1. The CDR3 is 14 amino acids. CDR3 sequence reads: CASSDSGSSYEQYF. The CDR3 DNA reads TGCGCCAGCAGTGACAGCGGGAGCTCCTACGAGCAGTACTTC.

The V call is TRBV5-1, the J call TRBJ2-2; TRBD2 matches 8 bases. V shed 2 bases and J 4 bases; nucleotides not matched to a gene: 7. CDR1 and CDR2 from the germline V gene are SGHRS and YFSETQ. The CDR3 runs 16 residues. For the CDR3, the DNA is TGCGCCAGCAGCTTCCGGGGTAGCGGGACCACCGGGGAGCTGTTTTTT. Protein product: CASSFRGSGTTGELFF. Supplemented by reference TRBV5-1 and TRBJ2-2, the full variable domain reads KAGVTQTPRYLIKTRGQQVTLSCSPISGHRSVSWYQQTPGQGLQFLFEYFSETQRNKGNFPGRFSGRQFSNSRSEMNVSTLELGDSALYLCASSFRGSGTTGELFFGEGSRLTVL.

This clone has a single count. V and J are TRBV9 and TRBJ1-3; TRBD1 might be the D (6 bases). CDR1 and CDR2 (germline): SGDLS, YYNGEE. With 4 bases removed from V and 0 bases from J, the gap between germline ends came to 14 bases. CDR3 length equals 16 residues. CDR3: CASSPGQISSGNTIYF. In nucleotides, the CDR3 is TGTGCCAGCAGCCCTGGACAGATAAGCTCTGGAAACACCATATATTTT.

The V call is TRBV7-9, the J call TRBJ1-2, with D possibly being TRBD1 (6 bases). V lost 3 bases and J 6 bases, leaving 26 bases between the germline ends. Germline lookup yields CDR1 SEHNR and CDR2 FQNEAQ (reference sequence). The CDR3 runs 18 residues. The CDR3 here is CASSLPPSGTPTWDGYTF. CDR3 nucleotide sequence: TGTGCCAGCAGCTTGCCCCCAAGCGGGACACCCACGTGGGATGGCTACACCTTC.

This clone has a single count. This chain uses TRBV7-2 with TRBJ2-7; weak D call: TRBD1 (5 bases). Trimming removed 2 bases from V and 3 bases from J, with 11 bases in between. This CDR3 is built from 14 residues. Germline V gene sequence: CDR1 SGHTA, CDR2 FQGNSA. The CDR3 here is CASSLIPGNYEQYF. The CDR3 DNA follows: TGTGCCAGCAGCTTAATTCCAGGGAACTACGAGCAGTACTTC. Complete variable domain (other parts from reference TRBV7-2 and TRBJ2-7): GAGVSQSPSNKVTEKGKDVELRCDPISGHTALYWYRQSLGQGLEFLIYFQGNSAPDKSGLPSDRFSAERTGGSVSTLTIQRTQQEDSAVYLCASSLIPGNYEQYFGPGTRLTVT.

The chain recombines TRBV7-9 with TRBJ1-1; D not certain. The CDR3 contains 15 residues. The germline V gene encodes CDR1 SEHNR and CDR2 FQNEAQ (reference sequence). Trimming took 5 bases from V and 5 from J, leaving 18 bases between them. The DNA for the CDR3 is TGTGCCAGCAGCACAAACCACGGGGTAAGGACTGAAGCTTTCTTT. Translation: CASSTNHGVRTEAFF.

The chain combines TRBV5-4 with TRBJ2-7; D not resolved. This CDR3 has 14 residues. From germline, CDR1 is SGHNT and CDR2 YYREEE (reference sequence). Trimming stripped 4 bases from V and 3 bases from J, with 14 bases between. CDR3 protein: CASSPAGKGYEQYF. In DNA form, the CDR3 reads TGTGCCAGCAGCCCGGCCGGTAAGGGCTACGAGCAGTACTTC.

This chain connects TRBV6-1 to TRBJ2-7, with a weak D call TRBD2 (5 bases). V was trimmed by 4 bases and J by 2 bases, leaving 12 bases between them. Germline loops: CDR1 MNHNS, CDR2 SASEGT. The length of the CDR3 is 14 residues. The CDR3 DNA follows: TGTGCCAGCAGTGTAGCAGGAGGACCCTACGAGCAGTACTTC. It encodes CASSVAGGPYEQYF.

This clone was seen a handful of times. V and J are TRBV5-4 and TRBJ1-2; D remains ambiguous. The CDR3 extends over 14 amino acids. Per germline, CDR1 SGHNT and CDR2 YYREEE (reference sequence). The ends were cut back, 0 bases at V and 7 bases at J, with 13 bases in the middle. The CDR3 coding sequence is TGTGCCAGCAGCTTGGGCCTGGCGAGCATTGGCTACACCTTC. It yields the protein CASSLGLASIGYTF.

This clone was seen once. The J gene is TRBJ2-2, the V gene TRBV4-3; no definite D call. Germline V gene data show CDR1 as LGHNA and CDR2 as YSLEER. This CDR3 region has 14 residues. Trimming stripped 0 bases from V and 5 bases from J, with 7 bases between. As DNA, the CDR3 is TGCGCCAGCAGCCAAGACCGGATAACCGGGGAGCTGTTTTTT. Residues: CASSQDRITGELFF.

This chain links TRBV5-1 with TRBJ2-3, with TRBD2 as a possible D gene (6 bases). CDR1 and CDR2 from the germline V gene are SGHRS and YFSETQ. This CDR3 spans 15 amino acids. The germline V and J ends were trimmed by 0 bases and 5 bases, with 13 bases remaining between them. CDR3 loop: CASSLAGGSRDTQYF. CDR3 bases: TGCGCCAGCAGCTTGGCCGGAGGGTCGAGAGATACGCAGTATTTT. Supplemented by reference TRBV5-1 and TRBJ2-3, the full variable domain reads KAGVTQTPRYLIKTRGQQVTLSCSPISGHRSVSWYQQTPGQGLQFLFEYFSETQRNKGNFPGRFSGRQFSNSRSEMNVSTLELGDSALYLCASSLAGGSRDTQYFGPGTRLTVL.

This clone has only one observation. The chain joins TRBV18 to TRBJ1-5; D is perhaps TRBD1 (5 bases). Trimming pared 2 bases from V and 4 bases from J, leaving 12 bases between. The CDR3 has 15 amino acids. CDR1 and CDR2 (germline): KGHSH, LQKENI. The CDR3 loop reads CASSPGAGPNQPQHF. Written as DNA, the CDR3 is TGTGCCAGCTCACCAGGGGCAGGTCCGAATCAGCCCCAGCATTTT.

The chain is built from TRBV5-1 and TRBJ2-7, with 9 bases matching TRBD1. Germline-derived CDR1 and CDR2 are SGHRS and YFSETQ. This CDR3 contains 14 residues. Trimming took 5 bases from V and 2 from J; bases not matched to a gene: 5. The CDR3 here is CASSPQGATYEQYF. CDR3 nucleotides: TGCGCCAGCAGTCCACAGGGGGCCACCTACGAGCAGTACTTC. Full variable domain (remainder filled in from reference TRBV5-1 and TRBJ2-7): KAGVTQTPRYLIKTRGQQVTLSCSPISGHRSVSWYQQTPGQGLQFLFEYFSETQRNKGNFPGRFSGRQFSNSRSEMNVSTLELGDSALYLCASSPQGATYEQYFGPGTRLTVT.

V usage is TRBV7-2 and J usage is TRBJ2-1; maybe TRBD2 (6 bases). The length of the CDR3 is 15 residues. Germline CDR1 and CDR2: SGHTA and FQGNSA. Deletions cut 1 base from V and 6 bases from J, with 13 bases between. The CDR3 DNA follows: TGTGCCAGCAGCTTAGGCGGGACTGCATCCAATGAGCAGTTCTTC. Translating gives CASSLGGTASNEQFF. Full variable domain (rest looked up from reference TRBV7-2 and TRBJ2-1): GAGVSQSPSNKVTEKGKDVELRCDPISGHTALYWYRQSLGQGLEFLIYFQGNSAPDKSGLPSDRFSAERTGGSVSTLTIQRTQQEDSAVYLCASSLGGTASNEQFFGPGTRLTVL.

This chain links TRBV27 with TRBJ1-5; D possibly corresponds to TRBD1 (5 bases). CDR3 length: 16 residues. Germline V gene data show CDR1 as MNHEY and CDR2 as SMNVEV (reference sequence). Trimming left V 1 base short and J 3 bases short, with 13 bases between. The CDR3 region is CASSLFGQGSNQPQHF. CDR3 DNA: TGTGCCAGCAGTTTATTCGGTCAGGGATCCAATCAGCCCCAGCATTTT.

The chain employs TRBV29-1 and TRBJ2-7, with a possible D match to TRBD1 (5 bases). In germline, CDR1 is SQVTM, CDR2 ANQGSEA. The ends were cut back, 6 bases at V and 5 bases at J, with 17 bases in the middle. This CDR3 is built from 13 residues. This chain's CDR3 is CSVQGRPVHEQYF. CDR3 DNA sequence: TGCAGCGTCCAGGGTCGTCCCGTCCACGAGCAGTACTTC.

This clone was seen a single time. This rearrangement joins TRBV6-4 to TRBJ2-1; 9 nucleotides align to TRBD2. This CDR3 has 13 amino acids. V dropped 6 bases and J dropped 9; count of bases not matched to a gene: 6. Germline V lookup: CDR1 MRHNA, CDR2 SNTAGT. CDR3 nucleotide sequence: TGTGCCAGCAGGAATAGCGGGAGTGGTGAGCAGTTCTTC. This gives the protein CASRNSGSGEQFF.

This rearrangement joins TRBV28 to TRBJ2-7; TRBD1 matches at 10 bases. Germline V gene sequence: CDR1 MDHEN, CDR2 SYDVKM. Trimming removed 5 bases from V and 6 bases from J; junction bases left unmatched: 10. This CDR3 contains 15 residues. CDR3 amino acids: CASSPQGQGTVEQYF. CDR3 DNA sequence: TGTGCCAGCAGTCCCCAGGGACAGGGGACGGTCGAGCAGTACTTC.